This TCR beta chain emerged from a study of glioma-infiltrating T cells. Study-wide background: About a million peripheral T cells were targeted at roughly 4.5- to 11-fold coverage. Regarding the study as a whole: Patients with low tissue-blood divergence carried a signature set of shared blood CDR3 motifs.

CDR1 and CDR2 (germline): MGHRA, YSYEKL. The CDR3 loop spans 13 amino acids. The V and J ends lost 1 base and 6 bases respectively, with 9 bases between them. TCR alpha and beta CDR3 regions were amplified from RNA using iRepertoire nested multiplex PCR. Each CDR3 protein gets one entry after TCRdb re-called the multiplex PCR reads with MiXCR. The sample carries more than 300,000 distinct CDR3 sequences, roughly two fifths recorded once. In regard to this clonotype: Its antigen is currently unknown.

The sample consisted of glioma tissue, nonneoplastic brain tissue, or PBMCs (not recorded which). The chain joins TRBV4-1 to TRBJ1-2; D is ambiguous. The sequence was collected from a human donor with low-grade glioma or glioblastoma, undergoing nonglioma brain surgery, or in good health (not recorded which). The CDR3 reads CASSQVQSDGYTF. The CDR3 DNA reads TGCGCCAGCAGCCAAGTGCAGTCCGATGGCTACACCTTC.